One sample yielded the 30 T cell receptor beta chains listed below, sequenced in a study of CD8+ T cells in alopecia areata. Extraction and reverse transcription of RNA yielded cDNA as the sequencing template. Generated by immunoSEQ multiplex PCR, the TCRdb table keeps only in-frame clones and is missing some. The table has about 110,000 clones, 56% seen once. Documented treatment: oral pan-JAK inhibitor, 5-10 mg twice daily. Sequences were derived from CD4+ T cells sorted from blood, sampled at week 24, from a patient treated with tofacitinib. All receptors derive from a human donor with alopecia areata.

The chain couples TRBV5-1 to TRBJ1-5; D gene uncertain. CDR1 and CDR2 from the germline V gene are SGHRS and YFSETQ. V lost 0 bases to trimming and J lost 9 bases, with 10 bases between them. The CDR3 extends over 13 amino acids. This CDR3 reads CASSLDLPGPQHF. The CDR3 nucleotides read TGCGCCAGCAGCTTGGATCTTCCGGGGCCCCAGCATTTT.

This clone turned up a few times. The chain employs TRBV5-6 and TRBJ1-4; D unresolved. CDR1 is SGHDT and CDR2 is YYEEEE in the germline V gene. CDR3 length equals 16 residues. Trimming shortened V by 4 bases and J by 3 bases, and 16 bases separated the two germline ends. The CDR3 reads CASSLRSGGPNEKLFF. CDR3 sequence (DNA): TGTGCCAGCAGCCTACGCTCCGGCGGACCTAATGAAAAACTGTTTTTT.

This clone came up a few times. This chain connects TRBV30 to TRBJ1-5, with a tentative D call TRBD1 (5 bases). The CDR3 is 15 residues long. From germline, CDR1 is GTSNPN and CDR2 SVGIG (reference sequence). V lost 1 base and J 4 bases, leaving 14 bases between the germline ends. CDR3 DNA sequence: TGTGCCTGGAGTGGGGAGGGGAGGAAAAATCAGCCCCAGCATTTT. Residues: CAWSGEGRKNQPQHF.

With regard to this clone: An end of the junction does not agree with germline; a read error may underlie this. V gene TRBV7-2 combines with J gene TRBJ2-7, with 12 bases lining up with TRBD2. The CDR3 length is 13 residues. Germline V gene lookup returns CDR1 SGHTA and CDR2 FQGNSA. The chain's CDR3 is CASSTRLAGAEDF. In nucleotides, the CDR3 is TGTGCCAGCAGCACGAGACTAGCGGGGGCCGAAGACTTC.

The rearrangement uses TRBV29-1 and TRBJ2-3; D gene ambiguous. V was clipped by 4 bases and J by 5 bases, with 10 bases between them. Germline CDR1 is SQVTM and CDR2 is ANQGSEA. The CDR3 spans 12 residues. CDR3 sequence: CSVVWAEDTQYF. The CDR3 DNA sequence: TGCAGCGTTGTATGGGCAGAAGATACGCAGTATTTT.

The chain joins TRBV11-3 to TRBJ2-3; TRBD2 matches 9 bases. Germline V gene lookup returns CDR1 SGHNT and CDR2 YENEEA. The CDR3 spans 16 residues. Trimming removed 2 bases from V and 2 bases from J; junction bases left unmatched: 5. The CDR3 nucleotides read TGTGCCAGCAGCTTAATGTCTAGCGGGGCCACAGATACGCAGTATTTT. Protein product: CASSLMSSGATDTQYF.

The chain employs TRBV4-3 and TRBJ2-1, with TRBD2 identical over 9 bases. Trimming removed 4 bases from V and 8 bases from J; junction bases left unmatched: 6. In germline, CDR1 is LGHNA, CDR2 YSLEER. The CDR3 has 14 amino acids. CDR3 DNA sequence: TGCGCCAGCAGCCGCGGGGGGGCCGACGATGAGCAGTTCTTC. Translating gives CASSRGGADDEQFF.

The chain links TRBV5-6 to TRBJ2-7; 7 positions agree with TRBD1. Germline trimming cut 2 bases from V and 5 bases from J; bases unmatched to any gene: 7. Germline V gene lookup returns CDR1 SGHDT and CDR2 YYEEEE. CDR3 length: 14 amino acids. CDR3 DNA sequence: TGTGCCAGCAGCTTTATGGACAGGCAGGACGAGCAGTACTTC. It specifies CASSFMDRQDEQYF.

The CDR3 here is CASSLWTSGGHEQYF. The CDR3 bases are TGTGCCAGCAGCTTATGGACTAGCGGGGGCCACGAGCAGTACTTC. V usage is TRBV7-8 and J usage is TRBJ2-7; 13 nucleotides agree with TRBD2. Germline lookup yields CDR1 SGHVS and CDR2 FQNEAQ. CDR3 size: 15 residues. V gave up 2 bases and J gave up 5 bases; unmatched junction bases: 3.

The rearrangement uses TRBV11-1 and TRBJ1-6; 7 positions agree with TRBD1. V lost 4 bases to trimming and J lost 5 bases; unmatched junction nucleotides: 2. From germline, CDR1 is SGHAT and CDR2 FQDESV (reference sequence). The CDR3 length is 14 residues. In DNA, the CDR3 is TGTGCCAGCAGCTCCGGGACAGATAATTCACCCCTCCACTTT. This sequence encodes CASSSGTDNSPLHF.

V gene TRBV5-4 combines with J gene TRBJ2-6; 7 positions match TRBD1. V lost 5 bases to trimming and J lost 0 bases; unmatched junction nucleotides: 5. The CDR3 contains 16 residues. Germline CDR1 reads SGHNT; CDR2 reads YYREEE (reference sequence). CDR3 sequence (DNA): TGTGCCAGCAGAAAGGGACAGTCCTCTGGGGCCAACGTCCTGACTTTC. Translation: CASRKGQSSGANVLTF.

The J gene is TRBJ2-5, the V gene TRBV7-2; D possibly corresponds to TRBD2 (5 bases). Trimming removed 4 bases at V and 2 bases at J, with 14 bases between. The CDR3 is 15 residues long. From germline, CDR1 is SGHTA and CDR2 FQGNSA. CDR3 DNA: TGTGCCAGCAGCTCCGGACTGGGGATACAAGAGACCCAGTACTTC. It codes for CASSSGLGIQETQYF.

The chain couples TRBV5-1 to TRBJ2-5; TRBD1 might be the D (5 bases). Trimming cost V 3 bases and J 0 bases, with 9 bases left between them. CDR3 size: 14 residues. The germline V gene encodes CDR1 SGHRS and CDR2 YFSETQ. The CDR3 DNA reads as TGCGCCAGCAGCTCGGGCAGGGACCAAGAGACCCAGTACTTC. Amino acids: CASSSGRDQETQYF.

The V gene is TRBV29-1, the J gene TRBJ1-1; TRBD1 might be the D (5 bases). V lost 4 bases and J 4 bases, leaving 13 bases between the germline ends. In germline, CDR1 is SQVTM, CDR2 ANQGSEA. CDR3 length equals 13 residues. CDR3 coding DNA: TGCAGCGTTGCGGGGAGGGGAGGCACTGAAGCTTTCTTT. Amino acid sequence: CSVAGRGGTEAFF.

The CDR3 spells CASRDGCNQPQHF. The DNA for the CDR3 is TGCGCCAGCAGGGACGGCTGCAATCAGCCCCAGCATTTT. The V call is TRBV23-1, the J call TRBJ1-5; no definite D call. TRBV23-1 is reported as an ORF; its role is uncertain. V lost 6 bases, J lost 2 bases, and 8 bases lay in between. This CDR3 region has 13 residues.

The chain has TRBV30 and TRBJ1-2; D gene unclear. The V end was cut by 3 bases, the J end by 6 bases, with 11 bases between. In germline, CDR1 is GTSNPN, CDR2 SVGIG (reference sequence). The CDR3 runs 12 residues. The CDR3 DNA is TGTGCCTGGAGCATCCGTGGGGATGGCTACACCTTC. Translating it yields CAWSIRGDGYTF. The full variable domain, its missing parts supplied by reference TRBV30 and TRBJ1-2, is SQTIHQWPATLVQPVGSPLSLECTVEGTSNPNLYWYRQAAGRGLQLLFYSVGIGQISSEVPQNLSASRPQDRQFILSSKKLLLSDSGFYLCAWSIRGDGYTFGSGTRLTVV.

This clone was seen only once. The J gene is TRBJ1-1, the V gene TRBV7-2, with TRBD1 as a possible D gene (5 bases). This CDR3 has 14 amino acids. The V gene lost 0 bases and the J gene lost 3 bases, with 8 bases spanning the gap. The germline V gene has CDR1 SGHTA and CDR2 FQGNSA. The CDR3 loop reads CASSLAQDYTEAFF. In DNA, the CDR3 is TGTGCCAGCAGCTTAGCACAGGATTACACTGAAGCTTTCTTT.

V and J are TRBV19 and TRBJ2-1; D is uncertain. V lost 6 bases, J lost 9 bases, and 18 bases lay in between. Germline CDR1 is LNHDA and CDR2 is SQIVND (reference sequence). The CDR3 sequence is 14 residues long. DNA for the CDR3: TGTGCCAGTAGCCCTTTGCGCCGTCCCGGTGAGCAGTTCTTC. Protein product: CASSPLRRPGEQFF.

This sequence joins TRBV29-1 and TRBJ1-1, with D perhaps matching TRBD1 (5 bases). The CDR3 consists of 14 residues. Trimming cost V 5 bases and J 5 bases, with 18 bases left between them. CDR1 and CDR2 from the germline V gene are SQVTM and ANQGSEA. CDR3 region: CSVLPGLGRTEAFF. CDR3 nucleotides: TGCAGCGTTCTTCCGGGACTCGGGCGGACTGAAGCTTTCTTT.

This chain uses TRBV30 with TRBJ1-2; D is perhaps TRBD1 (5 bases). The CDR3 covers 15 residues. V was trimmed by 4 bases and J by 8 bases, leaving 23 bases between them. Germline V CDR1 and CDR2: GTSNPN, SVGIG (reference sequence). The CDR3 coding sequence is TGTGCCTGGAAAGAATGGAGGGGTAAAGTCGGGGGCTACACCTTC. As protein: CAWKEWRGKVGGYTF.

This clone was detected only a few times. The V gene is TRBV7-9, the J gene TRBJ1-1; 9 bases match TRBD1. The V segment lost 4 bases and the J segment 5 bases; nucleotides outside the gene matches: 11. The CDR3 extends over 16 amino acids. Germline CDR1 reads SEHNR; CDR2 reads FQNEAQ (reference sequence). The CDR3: CASSYGTGREGTEAFF. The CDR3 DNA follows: TGTGCCAGCAGCTACGGGACAGGGAGAGAGGGGACTGAAGCTTTCTTT.

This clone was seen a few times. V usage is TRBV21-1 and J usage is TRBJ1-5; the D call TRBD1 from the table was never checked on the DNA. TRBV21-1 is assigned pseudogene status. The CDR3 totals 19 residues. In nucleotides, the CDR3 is TGTGCCAGCAGCACGGACGACCCGACAGGGGGCGGACTAAATCAGCCCCAGCATTTT. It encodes CASSTDDPTGGGLNQPQHF.

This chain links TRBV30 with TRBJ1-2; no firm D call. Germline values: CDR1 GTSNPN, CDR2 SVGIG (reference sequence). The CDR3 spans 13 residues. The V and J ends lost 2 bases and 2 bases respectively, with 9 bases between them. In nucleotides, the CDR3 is TGTGCCTGGAGTTCAACAGTGAACTATGGCTACACCTTC. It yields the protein CAWSSTVNYGYTF.

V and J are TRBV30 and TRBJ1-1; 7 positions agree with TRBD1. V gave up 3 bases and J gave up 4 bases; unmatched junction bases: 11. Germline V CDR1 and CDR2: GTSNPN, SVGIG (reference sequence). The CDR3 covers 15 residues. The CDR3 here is CAWRRDSPIGTEAFF. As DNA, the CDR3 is TGTGCCTGGAGGAGGGACAGCCCAATAGGCACTGAAGCTTTCTTT.

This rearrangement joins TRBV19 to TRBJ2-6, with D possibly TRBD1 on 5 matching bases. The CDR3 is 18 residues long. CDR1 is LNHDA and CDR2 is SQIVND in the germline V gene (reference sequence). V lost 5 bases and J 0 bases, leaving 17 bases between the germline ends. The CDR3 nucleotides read TGTGCCAGTAGTGACAGACTCGGACGGAGCTCTGGGGCCAACGTCCTGACTTTC. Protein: CASSDRLGRSSGANVLTF.

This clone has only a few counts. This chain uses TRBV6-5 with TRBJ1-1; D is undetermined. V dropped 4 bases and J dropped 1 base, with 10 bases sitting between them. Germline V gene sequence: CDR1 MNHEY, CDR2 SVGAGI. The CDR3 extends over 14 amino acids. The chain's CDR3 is CASSSWWQNTEAFF. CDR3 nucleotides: TGTGCCAGCAGTTCCTGGTGGCAGAACACTGAAGCTTTCTTT.

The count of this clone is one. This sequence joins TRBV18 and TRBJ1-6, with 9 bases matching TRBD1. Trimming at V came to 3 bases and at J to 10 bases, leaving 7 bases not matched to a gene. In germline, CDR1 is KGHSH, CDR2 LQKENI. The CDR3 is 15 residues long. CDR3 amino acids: CASSPGTGHQSPLHF. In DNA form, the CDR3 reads TGTGCCAGCTCACCGGGGACAGGGCATCAGTCACCCCTCCACTTT.

CDR3 sequence: CASSADSALYF. The DNA of the CDR3 is TGTGCCAGCAGCGCGGACAGTGCGCTGTACTTC. This chain uses TRBV9 with TRBJ2-4, with D perhaps matching TRBD1 (6 bases). The germline CDR1 and CDR2 sequences are SGDLS and YYNGEE. The CDR3 extends over 11 amino acids. V was shortened by 3 bases and J by 15 bases, with 13 bases between the two germline ends.

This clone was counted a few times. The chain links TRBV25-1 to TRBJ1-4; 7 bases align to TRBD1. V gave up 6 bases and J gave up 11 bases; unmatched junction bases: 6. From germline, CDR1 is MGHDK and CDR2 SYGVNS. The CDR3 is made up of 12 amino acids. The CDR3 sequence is CASRRQGDKLFF. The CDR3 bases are TGTGCCAGCAGACGACAGGGTGACAAACTGTTTTTT.

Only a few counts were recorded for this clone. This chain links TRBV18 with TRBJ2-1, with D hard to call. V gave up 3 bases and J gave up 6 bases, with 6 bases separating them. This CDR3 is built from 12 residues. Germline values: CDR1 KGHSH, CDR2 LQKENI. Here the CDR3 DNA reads TGTGCCAGCTCACCGAGTACCAATGAGCAGTTCTTC. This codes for CASSPSTNEQFF.